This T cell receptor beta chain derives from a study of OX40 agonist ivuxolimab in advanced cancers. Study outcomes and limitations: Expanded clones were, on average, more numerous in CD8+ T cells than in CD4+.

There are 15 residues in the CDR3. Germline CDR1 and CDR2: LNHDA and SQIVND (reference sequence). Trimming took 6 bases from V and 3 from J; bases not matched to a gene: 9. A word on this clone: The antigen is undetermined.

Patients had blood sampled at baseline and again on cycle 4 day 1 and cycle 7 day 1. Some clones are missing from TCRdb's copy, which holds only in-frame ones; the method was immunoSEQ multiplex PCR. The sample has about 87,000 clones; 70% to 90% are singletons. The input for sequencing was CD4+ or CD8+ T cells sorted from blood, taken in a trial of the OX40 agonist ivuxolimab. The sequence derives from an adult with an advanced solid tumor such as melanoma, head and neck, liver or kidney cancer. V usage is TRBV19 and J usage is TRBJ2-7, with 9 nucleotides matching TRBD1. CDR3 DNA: TGTGCCAGTAGGCCTCAGGGGACAGGGCTCTACGAGCAGTACTTC. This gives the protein CASRPQGTGLYEQYF.